This T cell receptor beta chain stems from a study of STAT3 mutations in large granular lymphocyte leukemia (dated by TCRdb to the late 2010s). Regarding the study in general: About half of the T-LGLL patients who underwent longitudinal sequencing carried canonical activating STAT3 mutations. A couple of patients with natural killer LGL leukemia were also sequenced longitudinally as controls within the study. One or more immunosuppressive therapy regimens were given to more than half of T-LGLL patients, and hematologic response was seen in about 40% of the treated patients. Each patient was sequenced at an average of 4 time points, ranging from 2 to 8 samplings. Patients with T-cell large granular lymphocyte leukemia underwent serial deep sequencing of TCRbeta CDR3 and STAT3 to reconstruct clonal hierarchy and dynamics. From an initial cohort of hundreds of LGL patients, about 20 representative T-LGLL cases were chosen for longitudinal sequencing of TCRbeta and STAT3. Overall results and qualifications from the work: At least one immunodominant TCRbeta clonotype was identified in every T-LGLL patient, and multiple immunodominant subclonotypes were identified in about half of the T-LGLL patients. The linking of therapy response to changes in TCR clonal burden was complicated by variable intervals between samplings and differing treatment regimens. Since codominant clonotypes persisted in some patients, a small but highly pathogenic clone may have gone undetected. The burden of the dominant TCR clone was higher than the STAT3 mutant burden in several patients, which suggests that the STAT3 mutation arose secondarily inside a clone that had already expanded. TCR clonotype switching after therapy was seen in about 35% of the 18 patients, with all newly emerging clones being STAT3 wild type. Because no samples were available when a clone first appeared, clonal expansion had to be inferred from samplings taken at other points.

Counted from cysteine to phenylalanine, this CDR3 has 13 amino acids. Of all the DNA, just the CDR3 is kept, 39 bases in frame from base 1. CDR1 and CDR2, looked up from the germline V gene, are SQVTM and ANQGSEA. V is shortened by 7 bases, J by 6 bases, and the region joining them spans 19 bases. The same DNA, extracted from blood mononuclear cells, served for both the TCR sequencing and the STAT3 sequencing. TCRbeta libraries were sequenced on an Illumina MiSeq, and an average of about 41,000 productive templates per sample was obtained. Multiplex PCR amplification was used to generate TCRbeta CDR3 libraries with the immunoSEQ assay. The study's own analysis went as follows. Repertoire diversity was calculated as previously defined, and values close to 0 indicated extremely monoclonal samples. TCRdb stores this immuneACCESS table with in-frame sequences only. Part of the clones is absent; in the studies checked, under half of the shortfall reflects unresolved V genes, and no reason is known for the rest. The V and J calls and the clone size are those of that table, but D and trimming were determined from the DNA. Counted in this sample were 20,000 to 30,000 clones; roughly 93% of them appeared once. The ten largest account for about 6.5% of the sample.

For this clone: Its cognate antigen has yet to be identified. Base qualities are not at hand, and no much larger clone is one base apart.

The sequencing sample was made of peripheral blood mononuclear cells. The origin of this receptor is a man aged 40-55 years with T-cell large granular lymphocyte leukemia. Some clones in this sample may be carry-over from other donors' samples. The age is the age at diagnosis. The V and J segments used are TRBV29-1 and TRBJ2-7; the D gene is perhaps TRBD1, on 6 matching bases. The nucleotides are TGCAGCGCGATTCTACAGGGCGGTGGCGAGCAGTACTTC. Its product reads: CSAILQGGGEQYF.